Below, one TCR beta chain is given with its context. Its antigen is not identified. Germline CDR1 MRHNA, CDR2 SNTAGT. Trimming stripped 8 bases from V and 6 bases from J, with 21 bases between. This CDR3 contains 15 residues. This entry belongs to a study of shared clonotypes between healthy human individuals. General study points: A handful of donors shared approximately 5% of their naive CD4 clonotypes.

Only in-frame clones appear in the TCRdb table, and some are missing; sequencing was by immunoSEQ multiplex PCR. The sample yields 2.5 million or so clones, approximately 94% seen once. The clonotype originates from a man aged 18 to 30 in good health. The rearrangement joins TRBV6-4 to TRBJ2-3, with D possibly TRBD2 on 6 matching bases. The material sequenced was naive CD4+ T cells sorted from blood. Subset in this sample: CD45RA+ positively selected. The CDR3 loop reads CASSRGTRDGDTQYF. CDR3 DNA: TGTGCCAGCTCGCGGGGAACCCGGGACGGCGATACGCAGTATTTT.